This T cell receptor (beta chain) is from a study of blood T cell repertoires in COVID-19. As originally analysed: Amplified reference gene primers provided the basis for estimating nucleated cell counts. This table comes from immunoSEQ multiplex PCR, and its TCRdb copy is limited to in-frame clones, with some not included. V and J calls and clone size come straight from that table; D and trimming were deduced from the DNA. The profile shows about 210,000 clones, roughly 84% of them singletons. Source material: PBMCs or T cells enriched from blood (not recorded which). This clonotype was sampled from a man aged 30 to 39 in a cohort exposed to, infected with or recovered from COVID-19 (not recorded which).

CDR3 loop: CASSPSTYQETQYF. The CDR3 DNA follows: TGTGCCAGCAGCCCCTCTACGTACCAAGAGACCCAGTACTTC. The genes are TRBV7-2 and TRBJ2-5, with D unclear. This CDR3 is built from 14 residues. Germline assignment: CDR1 SGHTA and CDR2 FQGNSA. Trimming removed 5 bases from V and 0 bases from J, with 10 bases in between.